This T cell receptor beta chain was found in a study of T cell responses to AZD1222 COVID-19 vaccine. Sequenced by immunoSEQ multiplex PCR; TCRdb stores in-frame clones only, minus some. The sample lists some 120,000 clones; 85% to 90% were seen once. The germline V gene encodes CDR1 SGHAT and CDR2 FQNNGV. V was clipped by 2 bases and J by 6 bases, with 13 bases between them. The CDR3 is 14 residues long. Points on this clone: As yet, its antigen is unknown.

Points from the study as a whole: Seropositivity was recorded at baseline in only 6 or 7 AZD1222 recipients. None of the repertoires were sampled until the peak T cell response had passed.

The chain links TRBV11-2 to TRBJ1-1, with D uncertain. The material sequenced was peripheral blood, taken on day 0 of AZD1222 vaccination. The sequence came from an adult in good health. The CDR3 sequence is CASSLSVPGAEAFF. The CDR3 nucleotides read TGTGCCAGCAGCTTAAGTGTGCCCGGCGCTGAAGCTTTCTTT.